This entry is about one TCR beta chain. Its antigen is still unknown. In germline, CDR1 is LNHDA, CDR2 SQIVND (reference sequence). The CDR3 is 14 residues long. V dropped 8 bases and J dropped 9; count of bases not matched to a gene: 8. This entry belongs to a study of CD8 T cells in ankylosing spondylitis. Study results and caveats: One TCR beta motif, made up of roughly 8 highly homologous variants, appeared characteristic of ankylosing spondylitis blood. Enrichment of disease-linked clones was reportedly significant in matched ankylosing spondylitis synovial fluid.

TCRdb analysed the 5' RACE reads with MiXCR anew, one entry per CDR3 protein. Here the sample spans 300,000 to 400,000 distinct CDR3 sequences, 20% to 25% being singletons. The sample was blood, either unsorted or a sorted T cell fraction (not recorded which). V usage is TRBV19 and J usage is TRBJ2-1; 12 bases are shared with TRBD2. The receptor was derived from a male donor with ankylosing spondylitis. Here the CDR3 reads CASYSSGRASEQFF. CDR3 nucleotides: TGTGCCAGTTATTCTAGCGGGAGGGCCAGTGAGCAGTTCTTC.